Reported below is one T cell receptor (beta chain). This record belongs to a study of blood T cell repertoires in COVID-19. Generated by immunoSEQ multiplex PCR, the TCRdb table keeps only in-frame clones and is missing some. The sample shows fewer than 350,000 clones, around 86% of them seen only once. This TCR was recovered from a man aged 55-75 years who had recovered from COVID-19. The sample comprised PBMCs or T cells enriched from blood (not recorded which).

The CDR3 here is CASSYLQGAAETQYF. The CDR3 bases are TGTGCCAGCAGTTACCTACAGGGGGCTGCTGAGACCCAGTACTTC. The rearrangement uses TRBV6-5 and TRBJ2-5; 9 positions match TRBD1. J lost 5 bases, V lost 2 bases, and 6 bases had no gene match. The length of the CDR3 is 15 residues. CDR1 MNHEY and CDR2 SVGAGI come from the germline V gene.